The sequence of this TCR beta chain was determined in a study of technical replicates of blood from a few donors. Using immunoSEQ multiplex PCR, the repertoire was profiled, and TCRdb retains in-frame clones only, with some absent. The sample consists of more than 65,000 clones, nearly 98% of them appearing once. From germline, CDR1 is SEHNR and CDR2 FQNEAQ (reference sequence). The length of the CDR3 is 15 residues. V shed 5 bases and J shed 4 bases, with 17 bases lying between them. This TCR came from a human donor in good health. This sequence joins TRBV7-9 and TRBJ1-1; D is ambiguous. Material: T cells isolated from PBMCs. The CDR3 region has the DNA TGTGCCAGCAGCCCCCCACGGGAGGAGACCACTGAAGCTTTCTTT. Residues: CASSPPREETTEAFF.